The sequence of this T cell receptor beta chain was determined in a study of T-cell memory formation after mild COVID-19. The CDR3 is made up of 12 amino acids. Germline-derived CDR1 and CDR2 are SEHNR and FQNEAQ (reference sequence). Unmatched junction bases numbered 2, after V lost 3 bases and J lost 6 bases. TCRalpha and TCRbeta libraries used 5'RACE with constant-segment primers and UMIs. MiXCR, run by TCRdb on the 5' RACE reads, gives a single entry per CDR3 protein. The sample has about 470,000 distinct CDR3 sequences, 25% seen once. Material for sequencing was PBMCs or a T cell subset sorted from them (not recorded which). The sequence came from an adult woman who had mild COVID-19 (a few samples of this study predate the infection). Cell type and time point are not known. The gene calls are TRBV7-9 and TRBJ2-7, with TRBD1 matching over 7 bases. In DNA, the CDR3 is TGTGCCAGCAGCTTTGACAGGGCCGAGCAGTACTTC. Its protein is CASSFDRAEQYF.